These 6 T cell receptor beta chains originate from one sample sequenced in a study of blood T cell repertoires in COVID-19. Using immunoSEQ multiplex PCR, the repertoire was profiled, and TCRdb retains in-frame clones only, with some absent. The data hold over 250,000 clones, with 75% to 90% observed a single time. The sequenced sample consisted of peripheral blood. The receptors were gathered from a middle-aged man with acute or convalescent COVID-19.

The chain combines TRBV30 with TRBJ2-7; 8 bases fit TRBD1. The CDR3 is 12 residues long. Germline V gene sequence: CDR1 GTSNPN, CDR2 SVGIG (reference sequence). With 1 base clipped from V and 10 bases from J, the junction kept 6 bases outside the gene matches. The DNA for the CDR3 is TGTGCCTGGAGTGCAGGGGGCCAGACTCAGTACTTC. It is translated as CAWSAGGQTQYF.

A note on this clone: The junction departs from germline at one end; a sequencing error may be responsible. The V and J genes are TRBV5-4 and TRBJ2-1, with 12 nucleotides matching TRBD2. Germline assignment: CDR1 SGHNT and CDR2 YYREEE (reference sequence). The CDR3 runs 15 residues. This chain's CDR3 is CASSSPGLAGDERFF. For the CDR3, the DNA is TGTGCCAGCAGCTCCCCGGGACTAGCGGGCGATGAGCGGTTCTTC.

V gene TRBV2 combines with J gene TRBJ2-1; TRBD1 matches 9 bases. Per the germline V gene, CDR1 is SNHLY and CDR2 is FYNNEI. V lost 8 bases and J lost 12; bases outside the gene matches: 11. The CDR3 has 13 amino acids. The CDR3 region has the DNA TGTGCCAGCGAGGACAGGGGTGGGAGGGCGCAGTTCTTC. The encoded protein is CASEDRGGRAQFF.

The chain links TRBV5-1 to TRBJ2-5; possibly TRBD1 for D (6 bases). CDR3 size: 14 residues. V was cut by 4 bases and J by 2 bases, with 12 bases left in between. Germline CDR1 SGHRS, CDR2 YFSETQ. The CDR3 region has the DNA TGCGCCAGCAGCCAGGGGCATGGGCAAGAGACCCAGTACTTC. It translates to CASSQGHGQETQYF. The full variable domain, its missing parts supplied by reference TRBV5-1 and TRBJ2-5, is KAGVTQTPRYLIKTRGQQVTLSCSPISGHRSVSWYQQTPGQGLQFLFEYFSETQRNKGNFPGRFSGRQFSNSRSEMNVSTLELGDSALYLCASSQGHGQETQYFGPGTRLLVL.

For this clone: This same CDR3 is encoded by further DNA sequences in the sample. The chain recombines TRBV20-1 with TRBJ1-2; a weak D match, TRBD1 (6 bases). Germline V gene lookup returns CDR1 DFQATT and CDR2 SNEGSKA (reference sequence). The CDR3 length is 11 residues. Trimming left V 6 bases short and J 6 bases short, with 11 bases between. The chain's CDR3 is CSASRGNGYTF. In DNA form, the CDR3 reads TGCAGTGCCAGCAGGGGTAATGGCTACACCTTC.

The CDR3 is CASSRRQAFSNQPQHF. The CDR3 DNA is TGTGCCAGTAGTAGAAGACAGGCCTTTAGCAATCAGCCCCAGCATTTT. This chain joins TRBV19 and TRBJ1-5; D is perhaps TRBD1 (6 bases). This CDR3 has 16 residues. V lost 4 bases, J lost 0 bases, and 13 bases lay in between. The germline CDR1 and CDR2 sequences are LNHDA and SQIVND (reference sequence).